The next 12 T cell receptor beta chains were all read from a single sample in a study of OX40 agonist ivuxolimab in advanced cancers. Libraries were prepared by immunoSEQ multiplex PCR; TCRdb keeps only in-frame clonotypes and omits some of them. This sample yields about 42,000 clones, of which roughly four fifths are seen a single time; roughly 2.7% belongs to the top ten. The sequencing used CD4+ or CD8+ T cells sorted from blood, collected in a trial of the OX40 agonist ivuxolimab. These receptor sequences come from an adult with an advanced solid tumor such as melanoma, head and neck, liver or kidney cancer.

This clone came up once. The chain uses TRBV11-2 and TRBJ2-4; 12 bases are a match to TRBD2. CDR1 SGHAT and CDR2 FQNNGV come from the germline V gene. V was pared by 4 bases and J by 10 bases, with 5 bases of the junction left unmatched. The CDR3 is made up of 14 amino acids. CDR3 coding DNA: TGTGCCAGCAGCTCGCGGACTAGCGGGATTATTCAGTACTTC. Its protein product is CASSSRTSGIIQYF.

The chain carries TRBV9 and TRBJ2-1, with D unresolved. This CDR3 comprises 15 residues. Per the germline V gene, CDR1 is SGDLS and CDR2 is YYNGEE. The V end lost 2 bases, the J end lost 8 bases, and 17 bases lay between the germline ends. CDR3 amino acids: CASSVSTQAVDEQFF. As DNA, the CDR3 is TGTGCCAGCAGCGTCTCGACCCAGGCAGTCGATGAGCAGTTCTTC.

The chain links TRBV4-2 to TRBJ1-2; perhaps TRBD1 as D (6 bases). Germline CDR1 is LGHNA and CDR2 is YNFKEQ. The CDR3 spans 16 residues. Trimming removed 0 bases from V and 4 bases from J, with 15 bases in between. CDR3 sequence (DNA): TGTGCCAGCAGCCAAGATGCGCGGGGGGGGGCCTATGGCTACACCTTC. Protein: CASSQDARGGAYGYTF.

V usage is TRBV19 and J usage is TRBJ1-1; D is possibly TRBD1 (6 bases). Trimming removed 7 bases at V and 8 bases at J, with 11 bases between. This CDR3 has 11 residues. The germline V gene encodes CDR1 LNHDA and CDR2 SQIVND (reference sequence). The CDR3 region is CASKHDREAFF. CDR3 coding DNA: TGTGCCAGTAAGCATGACAGGGAAGCTTTCTTT.

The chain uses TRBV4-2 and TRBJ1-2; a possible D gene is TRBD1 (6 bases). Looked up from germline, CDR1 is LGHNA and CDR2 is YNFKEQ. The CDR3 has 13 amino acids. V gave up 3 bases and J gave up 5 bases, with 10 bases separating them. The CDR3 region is CASSQATGYGYTF. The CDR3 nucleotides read TGTGCCAGCAGCCAGGCGACAGGATATGGCTACACCTTC.

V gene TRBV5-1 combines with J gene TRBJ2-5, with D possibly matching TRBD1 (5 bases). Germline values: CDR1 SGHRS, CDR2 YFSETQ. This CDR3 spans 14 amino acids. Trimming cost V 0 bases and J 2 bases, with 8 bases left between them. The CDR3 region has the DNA TGCGCCAGCAGCTTGGGACAGCGACAAGAGACCCAGTACTTC. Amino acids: CASSLGQRQETQYF.

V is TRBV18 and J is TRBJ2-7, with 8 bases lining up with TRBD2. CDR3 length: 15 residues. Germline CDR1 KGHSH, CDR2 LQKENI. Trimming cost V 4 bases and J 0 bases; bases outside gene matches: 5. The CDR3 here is CASSLSGASSYEQYV. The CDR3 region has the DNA TGTGCCAGCTCACTTAGCGGGGCTAGCTCCTACGAGCAGTACGTC.

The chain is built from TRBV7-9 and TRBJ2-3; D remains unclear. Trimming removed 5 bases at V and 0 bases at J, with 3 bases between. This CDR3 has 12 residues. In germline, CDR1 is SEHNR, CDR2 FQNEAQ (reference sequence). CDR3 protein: CASSPSTDTQYF. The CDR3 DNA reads TGTGCCAGCAGCCCCAGCACAGATACGCAGTATTTT.

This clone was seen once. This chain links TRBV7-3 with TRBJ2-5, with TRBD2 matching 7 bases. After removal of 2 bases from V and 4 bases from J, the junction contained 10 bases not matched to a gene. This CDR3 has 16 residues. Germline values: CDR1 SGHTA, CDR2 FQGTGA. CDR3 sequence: CASSLGLGAGLETQYF. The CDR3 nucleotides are TGTGCCAGCAGCTTAGGACTAGGGGCCGGGCTAGAGACCCAGTACTTC.

DNA for the CDR3: TGTGCCAGCTCACCAACCGGACCAACCTACGAGCAGTACTTC. Protein product: CASSPTGPTYEQYF. V and J are TRBV18 and TRBJ2-7; D unresolved. This CDR3 has 14 amino acids. Germline assignment: CDR1 KGHSH and CDR2 LQKENI. Trimming shortened V by 2 bases and J by 2 bases, and 10 bases separated the two germline ends. The full variable domain, in which reference TRBV18 and TRBJ2-7 provide the parts outside the CDR3, is NAGVMQNPRHLVRRRGQEARLRCSPMKGHSHVYWYRQLPEEGLKFMVYLQKENIIDESGMPKERFSAEFPKEGPSILRIQQVVRGDSAAYFCASSPTGPTYEQYFGPGTRLTVT.

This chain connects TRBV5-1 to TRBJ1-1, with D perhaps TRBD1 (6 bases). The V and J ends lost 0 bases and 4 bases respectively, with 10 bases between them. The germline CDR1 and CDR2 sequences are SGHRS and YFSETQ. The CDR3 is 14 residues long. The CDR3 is CASSLEAGVTEAFF. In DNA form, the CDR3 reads TGCGCCAGCAGCTTGGAGGCAGGGGTCACTGAAGCTTTCTTT.

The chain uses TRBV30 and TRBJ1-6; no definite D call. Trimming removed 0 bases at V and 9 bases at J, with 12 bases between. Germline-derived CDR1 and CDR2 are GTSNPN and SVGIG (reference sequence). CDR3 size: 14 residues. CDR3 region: CAWSVSSLGSPLHF. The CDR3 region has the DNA TGTGCCTGGAGTGTATCCAGTCTAGGTTCACCCCTCCACTTT.